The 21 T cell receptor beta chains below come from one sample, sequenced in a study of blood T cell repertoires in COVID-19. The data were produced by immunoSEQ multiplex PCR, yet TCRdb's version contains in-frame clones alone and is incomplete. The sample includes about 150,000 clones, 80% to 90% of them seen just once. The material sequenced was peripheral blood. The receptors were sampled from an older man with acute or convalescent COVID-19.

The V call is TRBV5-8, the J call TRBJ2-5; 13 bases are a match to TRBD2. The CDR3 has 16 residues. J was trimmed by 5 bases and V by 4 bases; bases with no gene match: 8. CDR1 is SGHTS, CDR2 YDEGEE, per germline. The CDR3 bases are TGTGCCAGCAGCCCCGGGACTAGCGGGACCTCGGAGACCCAGTACTTC. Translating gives CASSPGTSGTSETQYF.

This CDR3 is CASSVVPGTNTGELFF. Here the CDR3 DNA reads TGTGCCAGCAGCGTAGTCCCGGGGACGAACACCGGGGAGCTGTTTTTT. The rearrangement uses TRBV9 and TRBJ2-2; D is perhaps TRBD2 (5 bases). The CDR3 is 16 amino acids. Germline CDR1 reads SGDLS; CDR2 reads YYNGEE. V dropped 0 bases and J dropped 0 bases, with 9 bases sitting between them.

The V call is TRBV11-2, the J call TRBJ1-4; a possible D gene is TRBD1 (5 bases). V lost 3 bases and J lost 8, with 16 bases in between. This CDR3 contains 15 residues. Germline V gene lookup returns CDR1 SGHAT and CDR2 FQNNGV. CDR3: CASSFAFGRGEKLFF. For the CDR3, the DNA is TGTGCCAGCAGCTTTGCGTTCGGGCGGGGCGAAAAACTGTTTTTT.

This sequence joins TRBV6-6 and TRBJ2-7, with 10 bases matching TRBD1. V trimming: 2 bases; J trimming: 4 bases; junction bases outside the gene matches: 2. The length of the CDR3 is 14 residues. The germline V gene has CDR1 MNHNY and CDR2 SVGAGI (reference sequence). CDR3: CASSYVGQGYEQYF. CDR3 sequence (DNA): TGTGCCAGCAGTTACGTGGGACAGGGGTACGAGCAGTACTTC.

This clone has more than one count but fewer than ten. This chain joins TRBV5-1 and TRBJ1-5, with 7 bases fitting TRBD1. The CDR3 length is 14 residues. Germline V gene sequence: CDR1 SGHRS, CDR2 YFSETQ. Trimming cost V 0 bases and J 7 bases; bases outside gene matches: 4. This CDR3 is CASSLDQGGQPQHF. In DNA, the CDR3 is TGCGCCAGCAGCTTGGACCAGGGGGGCCAGCCCCAGCATTTT.

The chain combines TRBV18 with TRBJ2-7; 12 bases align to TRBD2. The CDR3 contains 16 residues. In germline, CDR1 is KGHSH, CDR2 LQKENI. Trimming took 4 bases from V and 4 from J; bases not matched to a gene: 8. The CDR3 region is CASSQNRLAGDYEQYF. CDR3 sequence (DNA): TGTGCCAGCTCACAAAACCGACTAGCGGGAGATTACGAGCAGTACTTC.

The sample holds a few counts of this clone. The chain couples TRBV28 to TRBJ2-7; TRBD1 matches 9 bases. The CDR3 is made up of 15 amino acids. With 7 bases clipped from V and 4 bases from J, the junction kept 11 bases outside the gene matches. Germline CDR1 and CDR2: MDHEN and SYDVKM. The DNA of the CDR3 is TGTGCCAGCACCGTCCGGACAGGGGTGGGGTACGAGCAGTACTTC. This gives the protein CASTVRTGVGYEQYF.

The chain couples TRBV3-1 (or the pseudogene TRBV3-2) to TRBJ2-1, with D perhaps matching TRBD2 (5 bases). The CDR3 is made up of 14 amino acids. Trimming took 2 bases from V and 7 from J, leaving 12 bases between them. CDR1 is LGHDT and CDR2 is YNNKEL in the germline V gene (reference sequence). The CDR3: CASSQWGVRNEQFF. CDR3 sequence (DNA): TGTGCCAGCAGCCAATGGGGAGTGAGAAATGAGCAGTTCTTC.

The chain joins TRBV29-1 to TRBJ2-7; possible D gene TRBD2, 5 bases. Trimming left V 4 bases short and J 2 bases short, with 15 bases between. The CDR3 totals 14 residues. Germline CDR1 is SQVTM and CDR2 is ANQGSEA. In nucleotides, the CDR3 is TGCAGCGTTGTTCGGGATCCACCCCCCTACGAGCAGTACTTC. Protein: CSVVRDPPPYEQYF.

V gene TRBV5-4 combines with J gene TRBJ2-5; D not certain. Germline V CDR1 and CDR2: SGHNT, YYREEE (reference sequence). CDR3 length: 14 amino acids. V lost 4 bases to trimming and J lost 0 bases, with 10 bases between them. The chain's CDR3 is CASSQTPYQETQYF. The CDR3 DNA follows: TGTGCCAGCAGCCAGACACCTTACCAAGAGACCCAGTACTTC.

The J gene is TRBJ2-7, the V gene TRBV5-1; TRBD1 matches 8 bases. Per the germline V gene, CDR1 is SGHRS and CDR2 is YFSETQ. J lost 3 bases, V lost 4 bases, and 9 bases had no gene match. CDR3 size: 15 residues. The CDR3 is CASSATGGLSYEQYF. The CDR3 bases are TGCGCCAGCAGCGCAACAGGGGGATTGAGCTACGAGCAGTACTTC.

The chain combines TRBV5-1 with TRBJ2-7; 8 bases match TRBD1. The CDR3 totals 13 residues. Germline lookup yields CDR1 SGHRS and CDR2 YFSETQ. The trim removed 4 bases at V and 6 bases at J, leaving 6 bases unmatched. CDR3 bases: TGCGCCAGCAGCAACTTACAGGGGGGCGAGCAGTACTTC. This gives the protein CASSNLQGGEQYF.

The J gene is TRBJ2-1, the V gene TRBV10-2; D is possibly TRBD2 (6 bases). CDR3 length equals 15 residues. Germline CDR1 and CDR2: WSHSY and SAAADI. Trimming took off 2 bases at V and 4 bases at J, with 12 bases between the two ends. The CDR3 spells CASSERGRPYNEQFF. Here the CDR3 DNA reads TGCGCCAGCAGTGAGAGAGGGAGGCCTTACAATGAGCAGTTCTTC.

The chain's CDR3 is CASSLGQVNTGELFF. Here the CDR3 DNA reads TGTGCCAGCAGCTTAGGACAGGTGAACACCGGGGAGCTGTTTTTT. The genes are TRBV7-9 and TRBJ2-2, with a tentative D call TRBD1 (6 bases). With 1 base removed from V and 1 base from J, the gap between germline ends came to 7 bases. This CDR3 region has 15 residues. Germline CDR1 is SEHNR and CDR2 is FQNEAQ (reference sequence).

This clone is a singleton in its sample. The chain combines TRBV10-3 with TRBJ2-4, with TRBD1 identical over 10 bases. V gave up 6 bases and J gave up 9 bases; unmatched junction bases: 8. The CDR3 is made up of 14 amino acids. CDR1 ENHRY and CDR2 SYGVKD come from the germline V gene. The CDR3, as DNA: TGTGCCATCAGCAGGGACAGGGGAGATAGCATTCAGTACTTC. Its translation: CAISRDRGDSIQYF.

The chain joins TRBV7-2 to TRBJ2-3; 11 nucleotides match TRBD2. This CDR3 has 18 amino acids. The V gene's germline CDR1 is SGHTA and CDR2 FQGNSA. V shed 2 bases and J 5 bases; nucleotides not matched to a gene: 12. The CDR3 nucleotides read TGTGCCAGCAGCTTACATACTAGCGGGAGCAGACGTGGAGATACGCAGTATTTT. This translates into CASSLHTSGSRRGDTQYF.

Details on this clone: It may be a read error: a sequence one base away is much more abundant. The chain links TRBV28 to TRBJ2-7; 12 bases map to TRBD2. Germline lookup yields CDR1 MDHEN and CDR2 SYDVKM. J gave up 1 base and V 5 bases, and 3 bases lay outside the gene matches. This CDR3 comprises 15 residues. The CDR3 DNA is TGTGCCAGCAGTCTAGCGGGAGGGCCTTCCTACGAGCAGTACTTC. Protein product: CASSLAGGPSYEQYF.

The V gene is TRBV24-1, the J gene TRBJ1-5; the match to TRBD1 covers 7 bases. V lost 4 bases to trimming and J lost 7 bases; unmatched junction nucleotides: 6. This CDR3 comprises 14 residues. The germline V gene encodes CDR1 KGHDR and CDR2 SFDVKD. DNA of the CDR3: TGTGCCACCAGTGACTCGACAGGGTCCCAGCCCCAGCATTTT. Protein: CATSDSTGSQPQHF.

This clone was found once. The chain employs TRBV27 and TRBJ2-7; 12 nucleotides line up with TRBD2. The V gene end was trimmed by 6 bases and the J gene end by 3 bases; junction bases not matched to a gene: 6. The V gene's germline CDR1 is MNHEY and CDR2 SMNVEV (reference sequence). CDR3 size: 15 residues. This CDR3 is CASSQTSGSLYEQYF. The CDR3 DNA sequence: TGTGCCAGCAGCCAGACTAGCGGGAGTCTCTACGAGCAGTACTTC.

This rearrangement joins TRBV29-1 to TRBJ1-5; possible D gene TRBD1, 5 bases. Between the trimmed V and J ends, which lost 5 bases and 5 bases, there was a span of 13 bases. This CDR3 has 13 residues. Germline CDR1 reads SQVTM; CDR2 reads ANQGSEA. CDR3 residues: CSVQTDSYQPQHF. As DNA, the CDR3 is TGCAGCGTTCAGACAGATTCTTATCAGCCCCAGCATTTT.

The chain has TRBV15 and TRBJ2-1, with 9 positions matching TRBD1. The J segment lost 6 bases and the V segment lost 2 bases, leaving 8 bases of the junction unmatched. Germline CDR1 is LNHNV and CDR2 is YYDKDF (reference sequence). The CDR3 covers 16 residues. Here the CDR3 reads CATSRRRDRASNEQFF. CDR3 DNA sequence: TGTGCCACCAGCAGAAGAAGGGACAGGGCGTCCAATGAGCAGTTCTTC.